Following are 21 T cell receptor beta chains from one sample sequenced in a study of blood T cell repertoires in COVID-19. Method: immunoSEQ multiplex PCR; TCRdb's copy keeps in-frame clones and lacks some. This sample has about 360,000 clones; around 88% occur once, and the top ten carry roughly 6.6%. Material: peripheral blood. The receptors were gathered from a woman aged 55-69 years with COVID-19, enrolled during active disease.

The rearrangement joins TRBV19 to TRBJ2-7; 10 positions match TRBD1. The CDR3 sequence is 14 residues long. V was clipped by 2 bases and J by 4 bases; unmatched bases: 2. Germline-derived CDR1 and CDR2 are LNHDA and SQIVND (reference sequence). In nucleotides, the CDR3 is TGTGCCAGTAGTATAAAGGGACAGGGGTACGAGCAGTACTTC. The encoded protein is CASSIKGQGYEQYF.

The chain combines TRBV7-2 with TRBJ1-2; D gene unclear. Between the trimmed V and J ends, which lost 3 bases and 5 bases, there was a span of 7 bases. The length of the CDR3 is 12 residues. The germline CDR1 and CDR2 sequences are SGHTA and FQGNSA. CDR3 sequence (DNA): TGTGCCAGCAGCTTCGGGATGTATGGCTACACCTTC. Translating it yields CASSFGMYGYTF.

The chain links TRBV7-2 to TRBJ2-7, with TRBD2 matching over 7 bases. Looked up from germline, CDR1 is SGHTA and CDR2 is FQGNSA. The ends lost 8 bases at V and 1 base at J; junction bases unmatched: 8. The CDR3 covers 14 residues. CDR3 nucleotide sequence: TGTGCCAGCCGGACGGGGGGTGGATCCTACGAGCAGTACTTC. Translated, it gives CASRTGGGSYEQYF.

The chain has TRBV6-2 or TRBV6-3 and TRBJ2-7, with D possibly matching TRBD1 (6 bases). V was shortened by 4 bases and J by 7 bases, with 8 bases between the two germline ends. Germline V lookup: CDR1 MNHEY, CDR2 SVGEGT. The CDR3 totals 11 residues. The CDR3 DNA sequence: TGTGCCAGCAGTTTACAGGGAGAGCAGTACTTC. This gives the protein CASSLQGEQYF.

The chain links TRBV4-1 to TRBJ2-3; 10 bases map to TRBD2. This CDR3 comprises 18 residues. V lost 2 bases to trimming and J lost 0 bases; unmatched junction nucleotides: 8. Germline V CDR1 and CDR2: MGHRA, YSYEKL. CDR3 nucleotides: TGCGCCAGCAGCCAATCCCGGACTAGCGGAGCTAGCACAGATACGCAGTATTTT. This codes for CASSQSRTSGASTDTQYF.

The J gene is TRBJ2-7, the V gene TRBV5-1, with TRBD1 as a possible D gene (6 bases). Per the germline V gene, CDR1 is SGHRS and CDR2 is YFSETQ. V lost 4 bases and J 2 bases, leaving 10 bases between the germline ends. There are 13 residues in the CDR3. The CDR3 region has the DNA TGCGCCAGCAGCATCGACAGGACCTACGAGCAGTACTTC. Amino acid sequence: CASSIDRTYEQYF.

V and J are TRBV11-2 and TRBJ2-5; TRBD2 agrees at 9 bases. Germline V gene lookup returns CDR1 SGHAT and CDR2 FQNNGV. The CDR3 covers 16 residues. Losses at the gene ends were 1 base for V and 1 base for J; bases not matched to a gene: 4. The CDR3, as DNA: TGTGCCAGCAGCTTAGCGGCTAGCGGGGCCCAAGAGACCCAGTACTTC. Amino acids: CASSLAASGAQETQYF.

The chain links TRBV7-2 to TRBJ1-3; 7 nucleotides align to TRBD1. With 1 base clipped from V and 4 bases from J, the junction kept 10 bases outside the gene matches. The CDR3 covers 17 residues. The germline CDR1 and CDR2 sequences are SGHTA and FQGNSA. CDR3 amino acids: CASSLDPRQGAGNTIYF. The DNA of the CDR3 is TGTGCCAGCAGCTTAGACCCCCGACAGGGTGCAGGAAACACCATATATTTT. The full variable domain, in which reference TRBV7-2 and TRBJ1-3 provide the parts outside the CDR3, is GAGVSQSPSNKVTEKGKDVELRCDPISGHTALYWYRQSLGQGLEFLIYFQGNSAPDKSGLPSDRFSAERTGGSVSTLTIQRTQQEDSAVYLCASSLDPRQGAGNTIYFGEGSWLTVV.

This rearrangement joins TRBV11-2 to TRBJ2-7; TRBD1 matches at 8 bases. In germline, CDR1 is SGHAT, CDR2 FQNNGV. With V trimmed by 2 bases and J by 4 bases, 4 bases remained unmatched. The CDR3 is made up of 14 amino acids. The CDR3 DNA follows: TGTGCCAGCAGCTTACAGGGGGCCAATTACGAGCAGTACTTC. It yields the protein CASSLQGANYEQYF.

This clone turned up a few times. The chain carries TRBV14 and TRBJ1-6, with D tentatively TRBD1 (6 bases). Germline V gene data show CDR1 as SGHDN and CDR2 as FVKESK. V shed 2 bases and J shed 7 bases, with 9 bases lying between them. This CDR3 region has 14 residues. Here the CDR3 reads CASSQMQGNSPLHF. CDR3 in DNA: TGTGCCAGCAGCCAAATGCAGGGGAATTCACCCCTCCACTTT.

This sequence joins TRBV19 and TRBJ2-7; D unresolved. CDR3 size: 13 residues. V was shortened by 4 bases and J by 2 bases, with 9 bases between the two germline ends. Germline V gives CDR1 LNHDA, CDR2 SQIVND (reference sequence). The CDR3 nucleotides read TGTGCCAGTAGTACCCAGGCCCCCTACGAGCAGTACTTC. Its protein is CASSTQAPYEQYF.

The chain carries TRBV15 and TRBJ2-7; the D gene is possibly TRBD2 (5 bases). Germline V gives CDR1 LNHNV, CDR2 YYDKDF (reference sequence). With 0 bases removed from V and 0 bases from J, the gap between germline ends came to 6 bases. The CDR3 extends over 14 amino acids. CDR3 bases: TGTGCCACCAGCAGAGACCGGGACTCCTACGAGCAGTACTTC. Its translation: CATSRDRDSYEQYF.

V is TRBV10-3 and J is TRBJ2-7; a weak D match, TRBD2 (6 bases). Germline V gives CDR1 ENHRY, CDR2 SYGVKD. The CDR3 runs to 15 residues. Trimming pared 2 bases from V and 0 bases from J, leaving 11 bases between. This chain's CDR3 is CAISEGGRSSYEQYF. CDR3 coding DNA: TGTGCCATCAGTGAGGGAGGGCGGAGCTCCTACGAGCAGTACTTC.

The chain links TRBV4-2 to TRBJ2-5, with D possibly matching TRBD2 (6 bases). V lost 1 base, J lost 5 bases, and 11 bases lay in between. Germline assignment: CDR1 LGHNA and CDR2 YNFKEQ. The CDR3 runs to 14 residues. The CDR3 region is CASSQALARETQYF. The CDR3 DNA reads TGTGCCAGCAGCCAAGCCCTAGCGAGGGAGACCCAGTACTTC.

The chain combines TRBV2 with TRBJ2-5; no clear D gene. CDR1 and CDR2 from the germline V gene are SNHLY and FYNNEI. This CDR3 is built from 15 residues. Trimming cost V 8 bases and J 7 bases, with 23 bases left between them. CDR3 in DNA: TGTGCCAGCGACCCCCAGGTGCCCCCGTTCGGGACCCAGTACTTC. As protein: CASDPQVPPFGTQYF.

The V gene is TRBV3-1 (or the pseudogene TRBV3-2), the J gene TRBJ2-3; D not resolved. The CDR3 consists of 13 residues. Per germline, CDR1 LGHDT and CDR2 YNNKEL (reference sequence). With 4 bases removed from V and 3 bases from J, the gap between germline ends came to 8 bases. The CDR3, as DNA: TGTGCCAGCAGCCTCGAGATTACAGATACGCAGTATTTT. The encoded protein is CASSLEITDTQYF.

This clone appeared once. The chain joins TRBV28 to TRBJ1-1; perhaps TRBD1 as D (6 bases). V lost 4 bases and J lost 0, with 9 bases in between. The germline CDR1 and CDR2 sequences are MDHEN and SYDVKM. The CDR3 runs to 14 residues. The DNA of the CDR3 is TGTGCCAGCAGTTGGGCAGGGGTGAACACTGAAGCTTTCTTT. Its protein is CASSWAGVNTEAFF.

The chain recombines TRBV6-6 with TRBJ2-1; 11 bases are a match to TRBD2. Germline V CDR1 and CDR2: MNHNY, SVGAGI (reference sequence). The CDR3 covers 16 residues. The J segment lost 7 bases and the V segment lost 6 bases, leaving 11 bases of the junction unmatched. The CDR3 bases are TGTGCCAGCAGAAGGGGTCTAGCGGGGGGTAGTAATGAGCAGTTCTTC. Amino acid sequence: CASRRGLAGGSNEQFF.

The chain uses TRBV9 and TRBJ1-2, with D perhaps TRBD1 (5 bases). V shed 0 bases and J shed 1 base, with 10 bases lying between them. The germline gives CDR1 SGDLS, CDR2 YYNGEE. This CDR3 has 15 residues. CDR3 amino acids: CASSVDWGGNYGYTF. DNA of the CDR3: TGTGCCAGCAGCGTAGACTGGGGGGGTAACTATGGCTACACCTTC.

The chain carries TRBV25-1 and TRBJ2-5, with D maybe TRBD1 (7 bases). V lost 4 bases, J lost 3 bases, and 12 bases lay in between. Germline-derived CDR1 and CDR2 are MGHDK and SYGVNS. This CDR3 has 14 amino acids. CDR3 nucleotides: TGTGCCAGCAGTGTTGACAGGGAGGAAGAGACCCAGTACTTC. Amino acids: CASSVDREEETQYF.

The chain employs TRBV4-2 and TRBJ1-6; 8 bases line up with TRBD1. The germline V gene encodes CDR1 LGHNA and CDR2 YNFKEQ. The CDR3 totals 15 residues. J lost 7 bases, V lost 2 bases, and 4 bases had no gene match. The DNA for the CDR3 is TGTGCCAGCAGCCAACTTTGGACAGGGAATTCACCCCTCCACTTT. Amino acids: CASSQLWTGNSPLHF.